Presented here are 26 T cell receptor beta chains from one specimen sequenced in a study of T cells in Graves' hyperthyroidism and ophthalmopathy. The CDR3 regions of TCR beta were amplified from RNA transcripts. First-round RT-PCR with HTBI primers amplified the TCR CDR3 region. TCRdb fed the multiplex PCR reads into MiXCR, producing one record per CDR3 protein. This table holds some 500,000 distinct CDR3 sequences, roughly a sixth found once. The sequenced sample consisted of blood. The source of these receptors is a woman younger than 45 with Graves' ophthalmopathy.

This clonotype has a count of ten or more. This rearrangement joins TRBV11-2 to TRBJ2-1; D may be TRBD2 (6 bases). The V gene's germline CDR1 is SGHAT and CDR2 FQNNGV. The CDR3 is 13 residues long. V lost 5 bases and J 5 bases, leaving 10 bases between the germline ends. CDR3 coding DNA: TGTGCCAGCAGCACTCGACTAGACAATGAGCAGTTCTTC. Translated: CASSTRLDNEQFF.

This clonotype was observed a few times. The chain carries TRBV5-4 and TRBJ1-1, with D uncertain. This CDR3 comprises 14 residues. The V end was cut by 4 bases, the J end by 1 base, with 11 bases between. CDR1 is SGHNT, CDR2 YYREEE, per germline (reference sequence). CDR3 in DNA: TGTGCCAGCAGCCTCCCCCTGAGGAACACTGAAGCTTTCTTT. Translation: CASSLPLRNTEAFF.

This clonotype was observed a few times. This sequence joins TRBV7-2 and TRBJ1-2, with D unresolved. Per the germline V gene, CDR1 is SGHTA and CDR2 is FQGNSA. This CDR3 has 13 amino acids. V lost 4 bases to trimming and J lost 4 bases, with 10 bases between them. CDR3 coding DNA: TGTGCCAGCAGCTCCGAATACCCCTATGGCTACACCTTC. Translating it yields CASSSEYPYGYTF.

The chain recombines TRBV19 with TRBJ1-1; D call uncertain. CDR1 and CDR2 (germline): LNHDA, SQIVND (reference sequence). V lost 7 bases, J lost 0 bases, and 12 bases lay in between. The CDR3 has 14 residues. CDR3 protein: CASKMDGMNTEAFF. The CDR3 DNA sequence: TGTGCCAGTAAAATGGACGGAATGAACACTGAAGCTTTCTTT.

This clonotype showed up just a few times. This chain uses TRBV6-2 or TRBV6-3 with TRBJ2-7, with D possibly TRBD2 on 6 matching bases. V lost 0 bases and J lost 0, with 15 bases in between. Germline-derived CDR1 and CDR2 are MNHEY and SVGEGT. The CDR3 length is 17 residues. CDR3 sequence reads: CASSYSWGMGGSYEQYF. CDR3 DNA sequence: TGTGCCAGCAGTTACTCGTGGGGAATGGGGGGCTCCTACGAGCAGTACTTC.

This clonotype turned up a few times. This chain connects TRBV29-1 to TRBJ1-1; 7 nucleotides line up with TRBD1. With V trimmed by 8 bases and J by 3 bases, 9 bases remained unmatched. The length of the CDR3 is 13 residues. Germline V lookup: CDR1 SQVTM, CDR2 ANQGSEA. The CDR3 sequence is CSSRYRGDTEAFF. CDR3 in DNA: TGCAGCTCTCGGTACAGGGGCGACACTGAAGCTTTCTTT. The complete variable domain, with remaining parts taken from reference TRBV29-1 and TRBJ1-1, reads SAVISQKPSRDICQRGTSLTIQCQVDSQVTMMFWYRQQPGQSLTLIATANQGSEATYESGFVIDKFPISRPNLTFSTLTVSNMSPEDSSIYLCSSRYRGDTEAFFGQGTRLTVV.

This clonotype showed up many times. The chain carries TRBV7-9 and TRBJ2-1, with 10 bases aligning to TRBD2. Germline-derived CDR1 and CDR2 are SEHNR and FQNEAQ (reference sequence). The trim removed 4 bases at V and 5 bases at J, leaving 14 bases unmatched. There are 18 residues in the CDR3. In DNA form, the CDR3 reads TGTGCCAGCAGCTCCCCGGCCCCTAGCGGGAGAGGCCACAATGAGCAGTTCTTC. Translating it yields CASSSPAPSGRGHNEQFF. Full variable domain (remainder filled in from reference TRBV7-9 and TRBJ2-1): DTGVSQNPRHKITKRGQNVTFRCDPISEHNRLYWYRQTLGQGPEFLTYFQNEAQLEKSRLLSDRFSAERPKGSFSTLEIQRTEQGDSAMYLCASSSPAPSGRGHNEQFFGPGTRLTVL.

This clonotype was counted ten times or more. The J gene is TRBJ2-3, the V gene TRBV7-3; the D gene is possibly TRBD2 (5 bases). The CDR3 covers 20 residues. Trimming cost V 6 bases and J 1 base, with 29 bases left between them. Looked up from germline, CDR1 is SGHTA and CDR2 is FQGTGA. CDR3 sequence reads: CASSPVRENPVGIGTDTQYF. CDR3 nucleotides: TGTGCCAGCAGTCCCGTGAGGGAGAACCCAGTAGGGATCGGCACAGATACGCAGTATTTT.

Concerning this clonotype itself: Its ends do not fully match the called genes, so a read error is possible. This chain connects TRBV20-1 to TRBJ1-2, with a tentative D call TRBD1 (5 bases). The CDR3 contains 14 residues. Germline lookup yields CDR1 DFQATT and CDR2 SNEGSKA (reference sequence). CDR3 residues: CGARQQVFRSGYTF. CDR3 nucleotides: TGCGGTGCTAGACAACAGGTCTTCAGGAGCGGCTACACCTTC.

The chain joins TRBV28 to TRBJ2-7; TRBD2 agrees at 9 bases. The CDR3 runs to 15 residues. The trim removed 8 bases at V and 2 bases at J, leaving 10 bases unmatched. The germline CDR1 and CDR2 sequences are MDHEN and SYDVKM. The DNA of the CDR3 is TGTGCCAGCCTAGGTGGCGGGAGGGCCCCCTACGAGCAGTACTTC. Protein: CASLGGGRAPYEQYF.

A few counts support this clonotype. The rearrangement uses TRBV2 and TRBJ2-1; D gene uncertain. The CDR3 spans 12 residues. Germline assignment: CDR1 SNHLY and CDR2 FYNNEI. CDR3 nucleotides: TGTGCAGAGAGACATGTTCTCAATGAGCAGTTCTTC. It yields the protein CAERHVLNEQFF.

This clonotype was counted many times. The chain couples TRBV4-1 to TRBJ2-1, with 15 bases lining up with TRBD2. V lost 3 bases to trimming and J lost 10 bases; unmatched junction nucleotides: 13. CDR3 length equals 18 residues. The germline CDR1 and CDR2 sequences are MGHRA and YSYEKL. The CDR3 loop reads CASSHAIGLAGGEGEQFF. The CDR3 DNA sequence: TGCGCCAGCAGCCATGCGATAGGACTAGCGGGAGGGGAGGGGGAGCAGTTCTTC.

This clonotype was observed many times. The chain is built from TRBV7-9 and TRBJ2-7; 8 nucleotides match TRBD2. Germline-derived CDR1 and CDR2 are SEHNR and FQNEAQ (reference sequence). Losses at the gene ends were 1 base for V and 6 bases for J; bases not matched to a gene: 5. This CDR3 has 14 amino acids. DNA of the CDR3: TGTGCCAGCAGCTTAGGAGCGGGAGCAAGCGAGCAGTACTTC. Encoded protein: CASSLGAGASEQYF.

This clonotype was seen a few times. The J gene is TRBJ1-1, the V gene TRBV29-1; D unresolved. The CDR3 is 11 residues long. CDR1 is SQVTM, CDR2 ANQGSEA, per germline. V was pared by 6 bases and J by 3 bases, with 8 bases between. CDR3 sequence: CSVSEDTEAFF. CDR3 coding DNA: TGCAGCGTCTCTGAGGACACTGAAGCTTTCTTT.

This clonotype occurred many times. DNA for the CDR3: TGCGCCAGCAGCCAGGACAGGCCCCGCAAGCCCCAGCATTTT. Translation: CASSQDRPRKPQHF. The rearrangement links TRBV5-1 to TRBJ1-5; TRBD1 aligns across 7 bases. V was clipped by 4 bases and J by 8 bases; unmatched bases: 9. Germline V gene data show CDR1 as SGHRS and CDR2 as YFSETQ. The CDR3 sequence is 14 residues long.

This clonotype came up many times. The rearrangement joins TRBV7-2 to TRBJ2-5, with D maybe TRBD1 (6 bases). The V end lost 6 bases, the J end lost 2 bases, and 13 bases lay between the germline ends. The CDR3 runs to 14 residues. Germline V gene data show CDR1 as SGHTA and CDR2 as FQGNSA. CDR3 amino acids: CASSWDTIQETQYF. CDR3 nucleotides: TGTGCCAGCAGTTGGGACACAATACAAGAGACCCAGTACTTC.

Comment on this clonotype: A read error may explain this, as a much larger clone is one base away. Since no conserved phenylalanine or tryptophan closes the CDR3, a read error is the likely cause. This chain connects TRBV20-1 to TRBJ2-7, with 10 bases fitting TRBD2. The CDR3 spans 15 residues. V dropped 2 bases and J dropped 2; count of bases not matched to a gene: 6. Germline V gene data show CDR1 as DFQATT and CDR2 as SNEGSKA (reference sequence). The CDR3 spells CSARTIGLAAYEQYS. In nucleotides, the CDR3 is TGCAGTGCTAGAACCATTGGACTAGCGGCCTACGAGCAGTACTCC.

Worth noting for this clonotype: With a much larger clone just one base away, this may be a read error. The chain is built from TRBV12-3 or TRBV12-4 and TRBJ2-3, with D tentatively TRBD1 or TRBD2 (5 bases each). There are 14 residues in the CDR3. CDR3 protein: CASSLPGTTDTRYF. The CDR3 DNA reads TGTGCCAGCAGTTTGCCCGGGACCACAGATACGCGGTATTTT.

About this clonotype itself: One base away lies a much larger clone, so this may be a sequencing read error. V is TRBV24-1 and J is TRBJ2-1; 9 bases are a match to TRBD2. The length of the CDR3 is 17 residues. CDR1 and CDR2 from the germline V gene are KGHDR and SFDVKD. The CDR3 protein is CAPSDPLPGTSKNEQFF. The CDR3 DNA reads TGTGCCCCCAGTGATCCCCTCCCCGGGACTAGCAAGAATGAGCAGTTCTTC.

V usage is TRBV19 and J usage is TRBJ2-7; a possible D gene is TRBD1 (5 bases). Germline values: CDR1 LNHDA, CDR2 SQIVND (reference sequence). This CDR3 comprises 13 residues. The germline V and J ends were trimmed by 4 bases and 2 bases, with 9 bases remaining between them. The CDR3: CASSTRTPYEQYF. CDR3 in DNA: TGTGCCAGTAGTACACGGACACCCTACGAGCAGTACTTC.

This clonotype was counted a few times. J is TRBJ2-5 and V is TRBV7-6, with 10 positions matching TRBD2. The CDR3 is 16 amino acids. V lost 1 base, J lost 4 bases, and 6 bases stayed unmatched. The V gene's germline CDR1 is SGHVS and CDR2 FNYEAQ. Here the CDR3 DNA reads TGTGCCAGCAGCTTAGAGGTTTTAGCGGGAGGAGAGACCCAGTACTTC. It codes for CASSLEVLAGGETQYF.

The chain joins TRBV20-1 to TRBJ2-1; 15 positions agree with TRBD2. J gave up 7 bases and V 5 bases, and 9 bases lay outside the gene matches. Germline lookup yields CDR1 DFQATT and CDR2 SNEGSKA (reference sequence). CDR3 length equals 16 residues. The CDR3 protein is CSAERGLAGGGNEQFF. The CDR3 coding sequence is TGCAGTGCTGAAAGGGGACTAGCGGGAGGAGGTAATGAGCAGTTCTTC.

This sequence joins TRBV7-3 and TRBJ2-1; TRBD2 aligns across 12 bases. In germline, CDR1 is SGHTA, CDR2 FQGTGA. This CDR3 region has 18 residues. V was clipped by 5 bases and J by 3 bases; unmatched bases: 11. CDR3 amino acids: CASSAFRASGRDYNEQFF. CDR3 bases: TGTGCCAGCAGCGCCTTTAGGGCTAGCGGGAGGGACTACAATGAGCAGTTCTTC.

This clonotype was counted a few times. This rearrangement joins TRBV27 to TRBJ2-2, with D unresolved. Germline CDR1 reads MNHEY; CDR2 reads SMNVEV (reference sequence). The CDR3 contains 16 residues. The germline V and J ends were trimmed by 0 bases and 0 bases, with 8 bases remaining between them. The CDR3 is CASSLSFFANTGELFF. CDR3 coding DNA: TGTGCCAGCAGTTTATCTTTCTTCGCGAACACCGGGGAGCTGTTTTTT.

V gene TRBV7-2 combines with J gene TRBJ2-4; D possibly matches TRBD1 or TRBD2 (5 bases each). There are 14 residues in the CDR3. Germline values: CDR1 SGHTA, CDR2 FQGNSA. The V and J ends lost 7 bases and 6 bases respectively, with 16 bases between them. The CDR3 bases are TGTGCCAGCACCCCGGGACGGGGTAGAAACATTCAGTACTTC. It translates to CASTPGRGRNIQYF.

The sample holds many counts of this clonotype. The rearrangement joins TRBV7-2 to TRBJ1-5; 7 positions match TRBD1. The CDR3 covers 14 residues. With 5 bases clipped from V and 6 bases from J, the junction kept 7 bases outside the gene matches. Germline values: CDR1 SGHTA, CDR2 FQGNSA. CDR3 nucleotides: TGTGCCAGCAGCGCCTCGAGGACAGGTCAGCCCCAGCATTTT. This encodes CASSASRTGQPQHF.